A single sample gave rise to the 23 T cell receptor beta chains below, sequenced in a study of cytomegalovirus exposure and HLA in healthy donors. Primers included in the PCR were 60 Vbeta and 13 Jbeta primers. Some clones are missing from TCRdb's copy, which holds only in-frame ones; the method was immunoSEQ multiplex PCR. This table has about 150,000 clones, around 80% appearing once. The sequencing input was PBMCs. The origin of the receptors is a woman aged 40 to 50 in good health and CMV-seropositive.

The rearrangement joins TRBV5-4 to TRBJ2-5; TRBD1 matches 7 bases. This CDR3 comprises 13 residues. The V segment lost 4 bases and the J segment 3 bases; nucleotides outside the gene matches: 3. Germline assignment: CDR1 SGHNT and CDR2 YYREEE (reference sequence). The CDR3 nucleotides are TGTGCCAGCAGCCATCAGGGGGAAGAGACCCAGTACTTC. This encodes CASSHQGEETQYF.

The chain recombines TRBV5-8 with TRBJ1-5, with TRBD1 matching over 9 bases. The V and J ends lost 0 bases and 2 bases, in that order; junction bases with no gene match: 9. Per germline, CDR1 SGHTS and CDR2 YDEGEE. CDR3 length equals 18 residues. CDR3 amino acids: CASSLDRDRVKGNQPQHF. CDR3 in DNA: TGTGCCAGCAGCTTGGACCGGGACAGGGTCAAGGGCAATCAGCCCCAGCATTTT. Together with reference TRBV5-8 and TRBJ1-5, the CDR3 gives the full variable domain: EAGVTQSPTHLIKTRGQQATLRCSPISGHTSVYWYQQALGLGLQFLLWYDEGEERNRGNFPPRFSGRQFPNYSSELNVNALELEDSALYLCASSLDRDRVKGNQPQHFGDGTRLSIL.

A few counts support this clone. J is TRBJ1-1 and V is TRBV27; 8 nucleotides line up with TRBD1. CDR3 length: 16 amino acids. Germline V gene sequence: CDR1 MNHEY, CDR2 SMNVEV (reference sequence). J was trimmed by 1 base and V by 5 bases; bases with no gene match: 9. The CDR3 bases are TGTGCCAGCAGTGCAGGACAGGGATGGGCGAACACTGAAGCTTTCTTT. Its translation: CASSAGQGWANTEAFF.

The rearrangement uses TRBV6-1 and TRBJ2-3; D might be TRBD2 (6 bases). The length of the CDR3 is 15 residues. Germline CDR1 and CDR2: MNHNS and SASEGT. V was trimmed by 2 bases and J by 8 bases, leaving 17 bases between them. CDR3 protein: CASSEIGVREFTQYF. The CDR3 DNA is TGTGCCAGCAGTGAAATTGGGGTACGGGAGTTTACGCAGTATTTT.

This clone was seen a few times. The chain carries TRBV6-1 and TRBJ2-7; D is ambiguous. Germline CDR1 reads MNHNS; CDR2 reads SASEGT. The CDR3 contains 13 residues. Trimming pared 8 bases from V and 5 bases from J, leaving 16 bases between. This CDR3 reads CASGHTNLHEQYF. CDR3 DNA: TGTGCCAGCGGTCACACCAACCTCCACGAGCAGTACTTC.

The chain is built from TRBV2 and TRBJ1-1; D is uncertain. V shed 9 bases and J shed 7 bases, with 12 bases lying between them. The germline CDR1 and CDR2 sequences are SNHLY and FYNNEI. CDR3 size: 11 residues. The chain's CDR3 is CASAEWREAFF. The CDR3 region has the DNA TGTGCCAGTGCGGAGTGGCGTGAAGCTTTCTTT.

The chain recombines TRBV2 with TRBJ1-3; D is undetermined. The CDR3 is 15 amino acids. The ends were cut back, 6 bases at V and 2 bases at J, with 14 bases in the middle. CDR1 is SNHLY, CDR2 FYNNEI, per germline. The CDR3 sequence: CASRTEVRAGNTIYF. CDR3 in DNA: TGTGCCAGCAGAACCGAAGTGCGGGCTGGAAACACCATATATTTT.

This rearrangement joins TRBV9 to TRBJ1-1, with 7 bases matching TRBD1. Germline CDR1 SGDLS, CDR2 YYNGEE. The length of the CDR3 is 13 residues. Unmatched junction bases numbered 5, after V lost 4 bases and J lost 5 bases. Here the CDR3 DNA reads TGTGCCAGCAGCATAACAGGGGCGACTGAAGCTTTCTTT. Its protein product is CASSITGATEAFF.

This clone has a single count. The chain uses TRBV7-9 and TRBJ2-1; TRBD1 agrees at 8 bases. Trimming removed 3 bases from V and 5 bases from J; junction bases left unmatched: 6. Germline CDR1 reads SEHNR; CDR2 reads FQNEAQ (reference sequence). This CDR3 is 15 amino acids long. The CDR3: CASSFAGQEDNEQFF. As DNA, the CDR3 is TGTGCCAGCAGCTTTGCGGGACAGGAGGACAATGAGCAGTTCTTC.

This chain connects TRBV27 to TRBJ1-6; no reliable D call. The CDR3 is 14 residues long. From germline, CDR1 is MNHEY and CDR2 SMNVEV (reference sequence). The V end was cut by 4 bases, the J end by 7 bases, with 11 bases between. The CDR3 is CASSWRVGNSPLHF. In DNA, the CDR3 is TGTGCCAGCAGTTGGAGGGTTGGAAATTCACCCCTCCACTTT.

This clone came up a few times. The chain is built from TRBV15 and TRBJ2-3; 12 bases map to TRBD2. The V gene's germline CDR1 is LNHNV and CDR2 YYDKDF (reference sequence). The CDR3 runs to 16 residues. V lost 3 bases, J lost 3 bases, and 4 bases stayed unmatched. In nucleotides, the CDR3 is TGTGCCACCAGCAGTCTAGCGGGAGGGCCAACAGATACGCAGTATTTT. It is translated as CATSSLAGGPTDTQYF.

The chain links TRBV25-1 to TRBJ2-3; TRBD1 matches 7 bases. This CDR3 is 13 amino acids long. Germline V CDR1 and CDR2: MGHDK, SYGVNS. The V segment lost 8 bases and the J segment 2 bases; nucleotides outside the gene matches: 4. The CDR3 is CASGGTVTDTQYF. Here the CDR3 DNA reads TGTGCCAGCGGTGGGACAGTCACAGATACGCAGTATTTT.

The CDR3 nucleotides are TGTGCCAGCAGTCCTACCTCCCAAGCCGGGGAAAAACTGTTTTTT. Its translation is CASSPTSQAGEKLFF. The chain has TRBV27 and TRBJ1-4, with D unresolved. Per germline, CDR1 MNHEY and CDR2 SMNVEV (reference sequence). Trimming pared 5 bases from V and 8 bases from J, leaving 18 bases between. The CDR3 consists of 15 residues.

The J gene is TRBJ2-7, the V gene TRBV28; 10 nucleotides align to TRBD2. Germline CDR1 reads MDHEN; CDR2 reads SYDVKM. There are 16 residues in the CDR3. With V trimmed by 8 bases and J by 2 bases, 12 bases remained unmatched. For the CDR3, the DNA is TGTGCCAGCGTTAGATTTGGACTAGCGGATCCCTACGAGCAGTACTTC. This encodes CASVRFGLADPYEQYF.

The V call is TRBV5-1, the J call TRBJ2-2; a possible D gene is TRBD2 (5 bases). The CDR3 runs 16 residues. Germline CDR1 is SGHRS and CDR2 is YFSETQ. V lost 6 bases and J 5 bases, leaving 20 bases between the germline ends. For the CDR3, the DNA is TGCGCCAGCAATTTTAGCCCAACCCGGGGAACCGGGGAGCTGTTTTTT. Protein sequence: CASNFSPTRGTGELFF.

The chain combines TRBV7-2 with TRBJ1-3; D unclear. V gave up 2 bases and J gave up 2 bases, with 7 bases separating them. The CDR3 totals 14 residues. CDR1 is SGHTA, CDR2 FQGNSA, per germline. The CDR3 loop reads CASSLRLTGNTIYF. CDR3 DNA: TGTGCCAGCAGCTTACGACTAACTGGAAACACCATATATTTT.

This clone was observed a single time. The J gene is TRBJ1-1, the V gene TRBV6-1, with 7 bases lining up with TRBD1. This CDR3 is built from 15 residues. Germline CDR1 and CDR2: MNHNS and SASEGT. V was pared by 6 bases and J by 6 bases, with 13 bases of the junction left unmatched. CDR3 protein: CASRGGITGAPEAFF. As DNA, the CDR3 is TGTGCCAGCAGGGGGGGTATTACAGGGGCCCCTGAAGCTTTCTTT.

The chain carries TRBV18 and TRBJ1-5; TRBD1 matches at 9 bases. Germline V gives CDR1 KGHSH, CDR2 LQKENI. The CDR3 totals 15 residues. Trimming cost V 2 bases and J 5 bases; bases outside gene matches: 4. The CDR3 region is CASSPGTGKDQPQHF. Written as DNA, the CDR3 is TGTGCCAGCTCACCAGGGACAGGGAAGGATCAGCCCCAGCATTTT.

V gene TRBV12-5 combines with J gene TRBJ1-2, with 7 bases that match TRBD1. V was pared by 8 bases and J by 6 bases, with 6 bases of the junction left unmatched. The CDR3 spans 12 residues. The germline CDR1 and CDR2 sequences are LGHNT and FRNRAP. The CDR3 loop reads CASTRGYDGYTF. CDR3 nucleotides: TGTGCTAGTACCAGGGGGTATGATGGCTACACCTTC.

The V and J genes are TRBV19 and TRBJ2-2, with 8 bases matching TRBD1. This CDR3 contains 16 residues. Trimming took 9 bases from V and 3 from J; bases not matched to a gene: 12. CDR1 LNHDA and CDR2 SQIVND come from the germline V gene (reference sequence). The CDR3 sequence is CASASQGAGDTGELFF. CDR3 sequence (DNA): TGTGCCAGCGCCAGTCAGGGGGCTGGGGACACCGGGGAGCTGTTTTTT.

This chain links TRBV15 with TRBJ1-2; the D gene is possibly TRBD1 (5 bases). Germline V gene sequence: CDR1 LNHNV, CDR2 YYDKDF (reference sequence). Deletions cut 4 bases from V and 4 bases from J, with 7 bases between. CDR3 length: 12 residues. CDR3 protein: CATSTDSYGYTF. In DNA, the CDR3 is TGTGCCACCAGCACAGACAGCTATGGCTACACCTTC.

In nucleotides, the CDR3 is TGTGCCAGCAATCGGCCCCTGCCGGGACTAGCGGGAGTCTATGAGCAGTTCTTC. Amino acids: CASNRPLPGLAGVYEQFF. V gene TRBV28 combines with J gene TRBJ2-1; 14 nucleotides line up with TRBD2. Per germline, CDR1 MDHEN and CDR2 SYDVKM. CDR3 length: 18 amino acids. V dropped 7 bases and J dropped 8; count of bases not matched to a gene: 16.

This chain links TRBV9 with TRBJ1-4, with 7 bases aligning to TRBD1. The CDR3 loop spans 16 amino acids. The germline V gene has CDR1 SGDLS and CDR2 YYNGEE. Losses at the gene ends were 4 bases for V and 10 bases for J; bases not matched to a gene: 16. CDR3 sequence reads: CASSSHEEGASRKLFF. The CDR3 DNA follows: TGTGCCAGCAGCTCCCACGAGGAGGGGGCTTCCAGAAAACTGTTTTTT.